One T cell receptor beta chain is described in this entry. Antigen specificity is unknown. This sample is part of a study of T cell repertoires and HLA-DP antigens. Study-level information: One stimulator alloantigen differed from self by one groove amino acid; the other by ten.

Primers targeted 54 TRBV and 13 TRBJ segments. Pre-culture CD4+ samples were sequenced deeply, targeting more than 150,000 T cell genomes. Repertoires were generated with immunoSEQ multiplex PCR, while TCRdb's copy carries only in-frame clones and drops some. This sample has about 89,000 clones, with roughly 86% found just once. The CDR3 has 14 residues. Germline V gene lookup returns CDR1 MDHEN and CDR2 SYDVKM. Trimming cost V 6 bases and J 0 bases, with 12 bases left between them. Study observations and caveats: Clones undetected before culture averaged approximately 34% against one allele and about 55% against the other.

The clonotype originates from a man aged 50-60 years in good health and CMV-seronegative. The V call is TRBV28, the J call TRBJ2-7; TRBD1 is a possible D gene (6 bases). Input material: CD4+ T cells from PBMCs. CDR3 DNA sequence: TGTGCCAGCAGCTCTACAGGGAGCTCCTACGAGCAGTACTTC. Protein: CASSSTGSSYEQYF. Full variable domain (rest looked up from reference TRBV28 and TRBJ2-7): DVKVTQSSRYLVKRTGEKVFLECVQDMDHENMFWYRQDPGLGLRLIYFSYDVKMKEKGDIPEGYSVSREKKERFSLILESASTNQTSMYLCASSSTGSSYEQYFGPGTRLTVT.